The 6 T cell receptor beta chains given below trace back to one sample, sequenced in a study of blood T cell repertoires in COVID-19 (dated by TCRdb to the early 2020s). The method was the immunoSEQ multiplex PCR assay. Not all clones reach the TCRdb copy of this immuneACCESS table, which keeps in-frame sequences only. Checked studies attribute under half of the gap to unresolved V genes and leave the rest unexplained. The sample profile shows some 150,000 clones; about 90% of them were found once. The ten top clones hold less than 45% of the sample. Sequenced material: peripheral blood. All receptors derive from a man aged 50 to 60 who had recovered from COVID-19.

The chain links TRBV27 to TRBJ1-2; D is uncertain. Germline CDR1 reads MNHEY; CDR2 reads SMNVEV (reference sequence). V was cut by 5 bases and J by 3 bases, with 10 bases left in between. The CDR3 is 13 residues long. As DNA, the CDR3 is TGTGCCAGCAGTCCGCGGAGAGACTATGGCTACACCTTC. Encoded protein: CASSPRRDYGYTF.

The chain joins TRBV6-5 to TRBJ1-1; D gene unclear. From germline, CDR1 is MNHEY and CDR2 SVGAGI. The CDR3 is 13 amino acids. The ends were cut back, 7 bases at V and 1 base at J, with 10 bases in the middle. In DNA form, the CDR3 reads TGTGCCAGCAAGCGAATAGAGAACACTGAAGCTTTCTTT. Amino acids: CASKRIENTEAFF.

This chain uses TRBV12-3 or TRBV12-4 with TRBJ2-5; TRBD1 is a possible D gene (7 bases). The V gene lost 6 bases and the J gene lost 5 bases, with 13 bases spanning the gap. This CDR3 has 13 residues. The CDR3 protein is CASRETGRETQYF. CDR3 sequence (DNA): TGTGCCAGCAGGGAGACAGGGAGGGAGACCCAGTACTTC.

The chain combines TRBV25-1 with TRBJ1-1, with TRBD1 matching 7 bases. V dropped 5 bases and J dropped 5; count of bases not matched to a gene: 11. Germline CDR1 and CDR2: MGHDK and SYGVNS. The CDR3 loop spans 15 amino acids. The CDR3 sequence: CASSRGDSGRTEAFF. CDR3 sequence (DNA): TGTGCCAGCAGTAGGGGGGACAGCGGGAGAACTGAAGCTTTCTTT.

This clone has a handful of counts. The CDR3 reads CASSPSGEGYNEQFF. For the CDR3, the DNA is TGTGCCAGCAGCCCTAGCGGGGAAGGCTACAATGAGCAGTTCTTC. This chain connects TRBV3-1 (or the pseudogene TRBV3-2) to TRBJ2-1; 9 nucleotides line up with TRBD2. Losses at the gene ends were 4 bases for V and 3 bases for J; bases not matched to a gene: 4. This CDR3 spans 15 amino acids. CDR1 is LGHDT and CDR2 is YNNKEL in the germline V gene (reference sequence).

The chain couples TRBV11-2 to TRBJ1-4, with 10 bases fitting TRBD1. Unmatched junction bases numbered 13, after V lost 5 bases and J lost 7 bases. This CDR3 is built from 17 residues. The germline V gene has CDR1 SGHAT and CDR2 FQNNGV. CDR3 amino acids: CASSLQRTGTGVEKLFF. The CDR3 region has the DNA TGTGCCAGCAGCCTCCAGCGTACCGGGACAGGGGTTGAAAAACTGTTTTTT.